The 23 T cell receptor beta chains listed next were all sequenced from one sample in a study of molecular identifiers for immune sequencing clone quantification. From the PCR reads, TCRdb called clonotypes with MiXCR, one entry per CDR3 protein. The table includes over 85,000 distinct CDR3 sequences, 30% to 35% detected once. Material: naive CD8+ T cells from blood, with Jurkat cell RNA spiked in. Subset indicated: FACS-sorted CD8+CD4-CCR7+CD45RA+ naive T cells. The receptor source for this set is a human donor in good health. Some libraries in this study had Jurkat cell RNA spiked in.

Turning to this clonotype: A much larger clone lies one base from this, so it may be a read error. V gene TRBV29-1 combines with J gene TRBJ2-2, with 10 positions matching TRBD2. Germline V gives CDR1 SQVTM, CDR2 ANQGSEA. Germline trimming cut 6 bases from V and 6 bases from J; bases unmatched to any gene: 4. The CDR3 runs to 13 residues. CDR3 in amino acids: CSVSGRDAGELFF. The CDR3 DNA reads TGCAGCGTGAGCGGGAGGGACGCCGGGGAGCTGTTTTTT.

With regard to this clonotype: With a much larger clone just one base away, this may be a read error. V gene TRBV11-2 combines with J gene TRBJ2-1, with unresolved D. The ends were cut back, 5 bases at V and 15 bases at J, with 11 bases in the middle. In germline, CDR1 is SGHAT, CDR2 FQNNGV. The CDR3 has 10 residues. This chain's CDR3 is CASSPIPGFF. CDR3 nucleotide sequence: TGTGCCAGCAGCCCAATCCCAGGGTTCTTC.

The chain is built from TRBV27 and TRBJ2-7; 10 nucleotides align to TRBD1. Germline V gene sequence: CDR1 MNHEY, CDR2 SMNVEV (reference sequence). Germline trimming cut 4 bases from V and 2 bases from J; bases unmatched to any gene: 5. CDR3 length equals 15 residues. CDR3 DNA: TGTGCCAGCAGTTATTTTGGACAGGGGGCCTACGAGCAGTACTTC. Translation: CASSYFGQGAYEQYF.

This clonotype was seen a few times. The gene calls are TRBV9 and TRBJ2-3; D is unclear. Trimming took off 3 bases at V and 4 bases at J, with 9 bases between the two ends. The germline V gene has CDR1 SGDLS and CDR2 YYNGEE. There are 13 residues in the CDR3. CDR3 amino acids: CASSAPRSDTQYF. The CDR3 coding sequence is TGTGCCAGCAGCGCCCCCCGGTCAGATACGCAGTATTTT.

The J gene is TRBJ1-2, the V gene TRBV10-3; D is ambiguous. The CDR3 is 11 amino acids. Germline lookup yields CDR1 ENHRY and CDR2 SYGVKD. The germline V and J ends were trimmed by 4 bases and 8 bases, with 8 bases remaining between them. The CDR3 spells CAISVGAGYTF. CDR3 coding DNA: TGTGCCATCAGTGTTGGAGCGGGCTACACCTTC.

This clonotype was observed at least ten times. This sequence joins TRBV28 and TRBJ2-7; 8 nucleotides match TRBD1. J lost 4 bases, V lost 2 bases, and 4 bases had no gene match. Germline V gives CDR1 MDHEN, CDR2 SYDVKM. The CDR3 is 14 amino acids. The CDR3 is CASSLQGAFYEQYF. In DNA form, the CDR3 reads TGTGCCAGCAGTTTACAGGGGGCGTTTTACGAGCAGTACTTC.

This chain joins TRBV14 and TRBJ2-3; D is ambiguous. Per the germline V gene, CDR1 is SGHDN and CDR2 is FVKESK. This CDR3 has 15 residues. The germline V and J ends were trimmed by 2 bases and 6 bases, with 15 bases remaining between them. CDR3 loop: CASSQWLTAGDTQYF. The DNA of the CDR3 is TGTGCCAGCAGCCAATGGTTAACTGCCGGGGATACGCAGTATTTT.

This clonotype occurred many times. The CDR3 loop is CASSPSPWVGETQYF. The CDR3 DNA sequence: TGCGCCAGCAGCCCGAGCCCTTGGGTGGGAGAGACCCAGTACTTC. The V gene is TRBV4-3, the J gene TRBJ2-5; D ambiguous. The length of the CDR3 is 15 residues. Germline V gene data show CDR1 as LGHNA and CDR2 as YSLEER. The germline V and J ends were trimmed by 4 bases and 4 bases, with 16 bases remaining between them.

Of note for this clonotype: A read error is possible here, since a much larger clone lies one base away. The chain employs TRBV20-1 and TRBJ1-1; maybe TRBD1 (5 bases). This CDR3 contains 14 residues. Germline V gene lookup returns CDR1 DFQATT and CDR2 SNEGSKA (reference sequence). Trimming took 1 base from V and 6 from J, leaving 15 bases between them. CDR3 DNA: TGCAGTGCTAGAGTTCTGGGACTCGGAGCTGAAGCTTTCTTT. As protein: CSARVLGLGAEAFF.

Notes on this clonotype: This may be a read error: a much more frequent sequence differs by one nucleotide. The CDR3 spells CASGSPLDYGYTF. The CDR3 DNA reads TGTGCCAGCGGTTCACCATTAGACTATGGCTACACCTTC. The rearrangement joins TRBV28 to TRBJ1-2; D not resolved. V lost 8 bases to trimming and J lost 3 bases, with 13 bases between them. Germline V CDR1 and CDR2: MDHEN, SYDVKM. This CDR3 contains 13 residues.

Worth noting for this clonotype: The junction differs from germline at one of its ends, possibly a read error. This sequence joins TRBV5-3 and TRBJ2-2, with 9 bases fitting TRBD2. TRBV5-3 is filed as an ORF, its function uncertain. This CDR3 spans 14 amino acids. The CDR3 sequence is CASSPGLAPGGLFF. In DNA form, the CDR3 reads TGTGCCAGCAGCCCGGGACTAGCTCCCGGGGGGCTGTTTTTT.

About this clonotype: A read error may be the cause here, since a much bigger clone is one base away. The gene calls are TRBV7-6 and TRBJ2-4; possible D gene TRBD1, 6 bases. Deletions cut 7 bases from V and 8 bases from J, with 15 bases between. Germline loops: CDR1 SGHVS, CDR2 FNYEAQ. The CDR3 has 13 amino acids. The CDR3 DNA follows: TGTGCCAGCATCCTGGACAGTAAACACATTCAGTACTTC. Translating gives CASILDSKHIQYF. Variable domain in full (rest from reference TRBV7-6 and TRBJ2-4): GAGVSQSPRYKVTKRGQDVALRCDPISGHVSLYWYRQALGQGPEFLTYFNYEAQQDKSGLPNDRFSAERPEGSISTLTIQRTEQRDSAMYRCASILDSKHIQYFGAGTRLSVL.

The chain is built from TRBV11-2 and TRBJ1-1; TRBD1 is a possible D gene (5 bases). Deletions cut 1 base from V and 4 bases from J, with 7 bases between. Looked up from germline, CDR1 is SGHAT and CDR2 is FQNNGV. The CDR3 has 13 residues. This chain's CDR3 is CASSLGQGTEAFF. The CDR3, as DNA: TGTGCCAGCAGCTTAGGGCAGGGCACTGAAGCTTTCTTT.

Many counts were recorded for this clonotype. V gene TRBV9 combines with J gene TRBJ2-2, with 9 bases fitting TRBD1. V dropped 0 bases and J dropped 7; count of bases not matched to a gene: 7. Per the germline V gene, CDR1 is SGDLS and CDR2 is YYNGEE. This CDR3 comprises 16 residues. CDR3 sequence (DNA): TGTGCCAGCAGCGTAGCTCTGGGACAGGGTTTCGGGGAGCTGTTTTTT. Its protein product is CASSVALGQGFGELFF.

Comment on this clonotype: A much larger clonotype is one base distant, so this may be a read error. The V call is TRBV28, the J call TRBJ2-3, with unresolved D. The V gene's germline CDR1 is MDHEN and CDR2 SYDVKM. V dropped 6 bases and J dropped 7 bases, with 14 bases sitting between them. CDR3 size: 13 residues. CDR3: CASRLPDLYTQYF. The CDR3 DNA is TGTGCCAGCAGACTCCCCGACCTCTATACGCAGTATTTT.

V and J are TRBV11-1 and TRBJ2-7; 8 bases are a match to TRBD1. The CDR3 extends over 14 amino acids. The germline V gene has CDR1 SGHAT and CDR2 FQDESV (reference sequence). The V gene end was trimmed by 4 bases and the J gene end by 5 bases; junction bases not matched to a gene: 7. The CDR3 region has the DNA TGTGCCAGCAGCTCGGACAGGGAACCCCACGAGCAGTACTTC. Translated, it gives CASSSDREPHEQYF.

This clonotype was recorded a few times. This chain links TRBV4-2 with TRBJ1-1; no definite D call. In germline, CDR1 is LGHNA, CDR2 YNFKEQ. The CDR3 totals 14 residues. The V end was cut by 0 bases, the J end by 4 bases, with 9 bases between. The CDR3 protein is CASSQEITVTEAFF. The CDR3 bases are TGTGCCAGCAGCCAAGAGATAACAGTCACTGAAGCTTTCTTT.

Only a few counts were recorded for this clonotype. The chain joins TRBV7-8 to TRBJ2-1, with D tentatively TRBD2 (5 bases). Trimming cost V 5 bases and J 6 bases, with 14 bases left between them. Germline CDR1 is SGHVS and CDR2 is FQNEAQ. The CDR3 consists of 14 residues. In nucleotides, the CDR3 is TGTGCCAGCAGCCCGGAGCCGGCGGGCAATGAGCAGTTCTTC. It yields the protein CASSPEPAGNEQFF.

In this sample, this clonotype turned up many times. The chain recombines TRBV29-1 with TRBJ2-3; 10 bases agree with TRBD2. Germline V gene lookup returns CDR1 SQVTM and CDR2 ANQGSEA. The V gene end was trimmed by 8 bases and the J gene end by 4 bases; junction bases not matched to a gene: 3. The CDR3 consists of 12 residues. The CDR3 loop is CSKREGPDTQYF. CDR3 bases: TGCAGCAAGCGGGAGGGCCCAGATACGCAGTATTTT.

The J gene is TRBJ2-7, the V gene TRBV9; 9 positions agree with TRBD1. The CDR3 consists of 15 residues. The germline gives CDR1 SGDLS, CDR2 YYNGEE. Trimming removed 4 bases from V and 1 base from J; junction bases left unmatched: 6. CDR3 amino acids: CASSPRTGVSYEQYF. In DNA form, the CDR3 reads TGTGCCAGCAGCCCCAGGACAGGGGTTTCCTACGAGCAGTACTTC.

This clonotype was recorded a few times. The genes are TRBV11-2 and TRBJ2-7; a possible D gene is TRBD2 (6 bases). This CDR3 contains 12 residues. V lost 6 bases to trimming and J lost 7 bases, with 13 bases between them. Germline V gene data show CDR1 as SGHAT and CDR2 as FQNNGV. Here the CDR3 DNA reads TGTGCCAGCAGAGACTCAGGGAGGGAGCAGTACTTC. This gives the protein CASRDSGREQYF.

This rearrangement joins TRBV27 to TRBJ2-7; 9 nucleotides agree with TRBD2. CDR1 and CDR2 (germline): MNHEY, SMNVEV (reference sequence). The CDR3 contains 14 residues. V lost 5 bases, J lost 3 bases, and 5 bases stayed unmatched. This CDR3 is CASSIAGAYYEQYF. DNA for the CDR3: TGTGCCAGCAGTATAGCGGGAGCCTACTACGAGCAGTACTTC.

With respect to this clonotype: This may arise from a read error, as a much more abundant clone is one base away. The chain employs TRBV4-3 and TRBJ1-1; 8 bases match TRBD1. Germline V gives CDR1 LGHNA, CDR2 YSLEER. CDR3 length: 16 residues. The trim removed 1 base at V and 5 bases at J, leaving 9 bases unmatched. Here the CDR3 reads CASSQGQGARSTEAFF. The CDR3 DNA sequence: TGCGCCAGCAGCCAAGGCCAGGGGGCGAGAAGTACTGAAGCTTTCTTT.